The clone carrying this T cell receptor beta chain came up many times. Its antigen is currently unknown. CDR1 and CDR2 (germline): SGHAT, FQNNGV. The CDR3 is made up of 14 amino acids. The J segment lost 5 bases and the V segment lost 3 bases, leaving 6 bases of the junction unmatched. This sample was taken from a study of T cells after posttransplantation cyclophosphamide. A marrow graft followed busulfan-fludarabine conditioning, with cyclophosphamide on days +3 and +4. General observations from the study: Later post-transplant blood repertoires were often dominated by donor CD8+ memory clones. Blood and skin or GI T cell repertoires showed limited TRB overlap. After PTCy, TRB diversity resembled that of CNI/methotrexate controls.

TCRdb keeps only in-frame clones here, not all; method: immunoSEQ multiplex PCR. This sample carries 2,100 or so clones and no singletons, and 21% goes to the top ten. The specimen comprised PBMCs, sampled 86 days after allogeneic stem cell transplant with posttransplant cyclophosphamide. The source is a female patient over 55 who received an allogeneic stem cell transplant from a related donor and was CMV-positive. The T cells may partly be graft donor cells. The chain couples TRBV11-2 to TRBJ2-5, with 7 bases fitting TRBD2. In nucleotides, the CDR3 is TGTGCCAGCAGCTTTGCCAGCGGGGTGGAGACCCAGTACTTC. It translates to CASSFASGVETQYF.